This entry concerns a single T cell receptor beta chain. This clone has a handful of counts. Its antigen is not yet known. No much larger clone exists at a distance of one base, and base qualities are not known. These data are taken from a study of OX40 agonist ivuxolimab in advanced cancers. Looking at the study overall: Ivuxolimab was a fully human IgG2 agonistic monoclonal antibody targeting the costimulatory receptor OX40 (CD134). The paper covers the monotherapy dose-escalation part of the phase I ivuxolimab trial, which included N of about 50 patients. The point of sequencing TCRbeta in the periphery was to test whether ivuxolimab changed TCR sequence diversity and drove clonal T-cell expansion. Of the approximately 54 dose-escalation patients, hepatocellular carcinoma was present in some 19, melanoma in approximately 15, renal cell carcinoma in 9 and head and neck cancer in 9. Intravenous ivuxolimab was administered to patients every 2 weeks at six dose levels: 0.01, 0.1, 0.3, 1.5, 3 and 10 mg/kg. Partial responses occurred in three dose-escalation patients: two with cutaneous melanoma and one with hepatocellular carcinoma. Prior anti-PD-1, anti-PD-L1 or anti-CTLA-4 therapy was permitted, and 40% of dose-escalation patients had received checkpoint inhibitors. The dose-escalation cohort was around 84% male with a mean age of approximately 60 years, ranging from about 20 to 85.

The trial excluded patients who had a history of autoimmune disease or who were on systemic immunosuppression. Peripheral blood for TCR sequencing was drawn from every dose cohort at baseline, at cycle 4 day 1 and at cycle 7 day 1. The samples were drawn from a first-in-human, open-label, multicenter phase I dose-escalation trial of ivuxolimab. Adults with locally advanced or metastatic melanoma, renal cell carcinoma, hepatocellular carcinoma or head and neck squamous cell carcinoma were enrolled in the trial. Before TCR sequencing, CD4+ and CD8+ T cells were separately sorted from peripheral blood. For sequencing of the TCRbeta CDR3 region, genomic DNA was extracted from the sorted cells. The immunoSEQ Assay was used for sequencing of TCRbeta CDR3 regions. TCRdb provides this immuneACCESS table in a form limited to in-frame rearrangements. Some clones are lacking; in checked studies, under half of them reflect an unresolved V gene, and why the rest are absent is not known. The sample profile shows fewer than 40,000 clones; 60% to 85% of them were found once. About 8.8% of the sample is held by the ten biggest clonotypes.

Trimming takes 0 bases off V and 3 bases off J; junction bases not matched to a gene: 8. From the germline V gene, CDR1 is SGHRS and CDR2 is YFSETQ. Including cysteine and phenylalanine, the CDR3 has 16 amino acids. The only DNA kept is the CDR3, 48 bases in frame from the first base. Points the paper makes about the study in general: After ivuxolimab, more expanded clones were found on average in CD8+ T cells than in CD4+ T cells. At doses from 0.1 to 3.0 mg/kg, clonal expansion was seen in both CD4+ and CD8+ blood T cells between baseline and week 6. In the 0.1-3.0 mg/kg groups, partial responders had among the lowest normalized peripheral clonal expansion, particularly in CD8+ T cells. Low levels of normalized T-cell clonal expansion were also seen in some nonresponding patients. Which antigens the clonally expanded peripheral T cells were specific for was not determined.

The sample in question was CD4+ or CD8+ T cells sorted from blood, obtained in a trial of the OX40 agonist ivuxolimab. The V gene is TRBV5-1 and the J gene is TRBJ1-1; TRBD1 fits 7 bases in the junction. The sequence was obtained from an adult with an advanced solid tumor such as melanoma, head and neck, liver or kidney cancer. The DNA is TGCGCCAGCAGCTTGGCAGGGGGGAGAGGGGACACTGAAGCTTTCTTT. This encodes CASSLAGGRGDTEAFF.